A single sample gave rise to the 30 T cell receptor beta chains below, sequenced in a study of OX40 agonist ivuxolimab in advanced cancers. TCRdb's copy holds only in-frame clones and misses some; the assay was immunoSEQ multiplex PCR. The data contain tens of thousands of clones, about 90% of them singletons. The source material was CD4+ or CD8+ T cells sorted from blood, sampled in a trial of the OX40 agonist ivuxolimab. The receptor set was obtained from an adult with an advanced solid tumor such as melanoma, head and neck, liver or kidney cancer.

This clone was found a few times. The chain links TRBV11-3 to TRBJ2-7, with unresolved D. Germline CDR1 and CDR2: SGHNT and YENEEA. This CDR3 spans 12 amino acids. The V gene lost 5 bases and the J gene lost 0 bases, with 5 bases spanning the gap. Here the CDR3 DNA reads TGTGCCAGCAGCCCCAGCTCCTACGAGCAGTACTTC. Translated, it gives CASSPSSYEQYF.

V is TRBV11-3 and J is TRBJ1-2; D ambiguous. CDR3 length equals 13 residues. Germline values: CDR1 SGHNT, CDR2 YENEEA. The germline V and J ends were trimmed by 5 bases and 3 bases, with 10 bases remaining between them. The DNA for the CDR3 is TGTGCCAGCAGCCTGGACGGATACTATGGCTACACCTTC. Translating gives CASSLDGYYGYTF.

This rearrangement joins TRBV5-6 to TRBJ2-6; maybe TRBD1 (5 bases). Trimming removed 3 bases from V and 0 bases from J, with 10 bases in between. The CDR3 runs to 16 residues. The germline gives CDR1 SGHDT, CDR2 YYEEEE. This CDR3 reads CASSYDRSSGANVLTF. CDR3 coding DNA: TGTGCCAGCAGCTATGACAGATCCTCTGGGGCCAACGTCCTGACTTTC.

On this clone itself: A read error may produce the germline difference seen at one junction end. The chain has TRBV2 and TRBJ2-5; D is unclear. The CDR3 totals 14 residues. CDR1 is SNHLY and CDR2 is FYNNEI in the germline V gene. DNA for the CDR3: TGTACCAGCACGGCAGACGTGTACCAAGAGACCCAGTACTTC. Amino acids: CTSTADVYQETQYF.

The J gene is TRBJ2-1, the V gene TRBV4-1; the D is unclear. The CDR3 consists of 20 residues. Germline loops: CDR1 MGHRA, CDR2 YSYEKL. Deletions cut 4 bases from V and 4 bases from J, with 29 bases between. The DNA of the CDR3 is TGCGCCAGCAGCCCCAAGCCCTTCCGGGCGGCGGAACGCCTTTACAATGAGCAGTTCTTC. It translates to CASSPKPFRAAERLYNEQFF.

This chain joins TRBV2 and TRBJ2-2; 7 nucleotides line up with TRBD2. CDR3 length equals 19 residues. Per the germline V gene, CDR1 is SNHLY and CDR2 is FYNNEI. V dropped 0 bases and J dropped 2; count of bases not matched to a gene: 12. This CDR3 is CASSEALFRSSGNTGELFF. The DNA for the CDR3 is TGTGCCAGCAGTGAAGCGCTTTTTAGGTCTAGCGGAAACACCGGGGAGCTGTTTTTT. Drawing the rest from reference TRBV2 and TRBJ2-2, the complete variable domain is EPEVTQTPSHQVTQMGQEVILRCVPISNHLYFYWYRQILGQKVEFLVSFYNNEISEKSEIFDDQFSVERPDGSNFTLKIRSTKLEDSAMYFCASSEALFRSSGNTGELFFGEGSRLTVL.

CDR3 in DNA: TGCGCCAGCAGCTTGCATGGGGTAGATAACGGGGAGCTGTTTTTT. This codes for CASSLHGVDNGELFF. The chain combines TRBV5-1 with TRBJ2-2; D ambiguous. The CDR3 runs to 15 residues. Trimming cost V 1 base and J 7 bases, with 14 bases left between them. The V gene's germline CDR1 is SGHRS and CDR2 YFSETQ. The full variable domain, its missing parts supplied by reference TRBV5-1 and TRBJ2-2, is KAGVTQTPRYLIKTRGQQVTLSCSPISGHRSVSWYQQTPGQGLQFLFEYFSETQRNKGNFPGRFSGRQFSNSRSEMNVSTLELGDSALYLCASSLHGVDNGELFFGEGSRLTVL.

This rearrangement joins TRBV11-2 to TRBJ2-5, with D possibly matching TRBD1 (5 bases). Germline lookup yields CDR1 SGHAT and CDR2 FQNNGV. The CDR3 contains 15 residues. V shed 1 base and J shed 1 base, with 10 bases lying between them. Here the CDR3 reads CASSLVGQIQETQYF. CDR3 bases: TGTGCCAGCAGCTTAGTAGGACAAATCCAAGAGACCCAGTACTTC.

The chain links TRBV30 to TRBJ1-2, with TRBD1 matching 12 bases. Germline CDR1 GTSNPN, CDR2 SVGIG (reference sequence). Trimming removed 5 bases from V and 6 bases from J; junction bases left unmatched: 7. The CDR3 has 14 residues. CDR3 sequence reads: CAWEGTGGAHGYTF. The DNA for the CDR3 is TGTGCCTGGGAAGGGACAGGGGGCGCCCATGGCTACACCTTC.

The chain is built from TRBV7-6 and TRBJ1-1, with D maybe TRBD1 (5 bases). This CDR3 is built from 15 residues. Deletions cut 4 bases from V and 4 bases from J, with 16 bases between. Germline CDR1 reads SGHVS; CDR2 reads FNYEAQ. CDR3 in amino acids: CASSSPGGAATEAFF. CDR3 nucleotides: TGTGCCAGCAGCTCCCCCGGGGGAGCGGCCACTGAAGCTTTCTTT. Drawing the rest from reference TRBV7-6 and TRBJ1-1, the complete variable domain is GAGVSQSPRYKVTKRGQDVALRCDPISGHVSLYWYRQALGQGPEFLTYFNYEAQQDKSGLPNDRFSAERPEGSISTLTIQRTEQRDSAMYRCASSSPGGAATEAFFGQGTRLTVV.

The genes are TRBV4-2 and TRBJ1-5, with D tentatively TRBD1 (5 bases). This CDR3 contains 17 residues. V was trimmed by 0 bases and J by 5 bases, leaving 17 bases between them. The germline gives CDR1 LGHNA, CDR2 YNFKEQ. The CDR3 here is CASSQDFREGVYQPQHF. In DNA form, the CDR3 reads TGTGCCAGCAGCCAAGATTTCAGGGAAGGGGTATATCAGCCCCAGCATTTT.

This rearrangement joins TRBV30 to TRBJ2-7; 11 bases align to TRBD1. Trimming took 5 bases from V and 5 from J; bases not matched to a gene: 5. Per the germline V gene, CDR1 is GTSNPN and CDR2 is SVGIG (reference sequence). CDR3 length equals 13 residues. Here the CDR3 DNA reads TGTGCCTGGGCGGACAGGGGGCGGAACGAGCAGTACTTC. The encoded protein is CAWADRGRNEQYF.

The chain carries TRBV6-5 and TRBJ2-2; 10 nucleotides line up with TRBD1. V shed 6 bases and J 6 bases; nucleotides not matched to a gene: 4. The CDR3 is 14 amino acids. Looked up from germline, CDR1 is MNHEY and CDR2 is SVGAGI. Here the CDR3 DNA reads TGTGCCAGCAGCGACAGGGGGCAAGCCGGGGAGCTGTTTTTT. It translates to CASSDRGQAGELFF.

This rearrangement joins TRBV28 to TRBJ2-1; the D gene is possibly TRBD1 (6 bases). Trimming took off 6 bases at V and 2 bases at J, with 11 bases between the two ends. The CDR3 contains 14 residues. Per germline, CDR1 MDHEN and CDR2 SYDVKM. The chain's CDR3 is CASSMTGTYNEQFF. CDR3 sequence (DNA): TGTGCCAGCAGCATGACAGGTACCTACAATGAGCAGTTCTTC.

The chain uses TRBV27 and TRBJ2-2; TRBD2 is a possible D gene (6 bases). This CDR3 has 14 residues. V was shortened by 6 bases and J by 4 bases, with 12 bases between the two germline ends. Germline CDR1 reads MNHEY; CDR2 reads SMNVEV (reference sequence). CDR3 in amino acids: CASSWGDGTGELFF. CDR3 DNA: TGTGCCAGCAGCTGGGGGGATGGCACCGGGGAGCTGTTTTTT.

The V gene is TRBV28, the J gene TRBJ1-1; D gene unclear. CDR3 length equals 14 residues. The germline CDR1 and CDR2 sequences are MDHEN and SYDVKM. V lost 1 base to trimming and J lost 0 bases, with 6 bases between them. This chain's CDR3 is CASSLLSVNTEAFF. CDR3 DNA sequence: TGTGCCAGCAGTTTATTATCGGTGAACACTGAAGCTTTCTTT.

Remarks on this clone: Other DNA sequences from this sample encode an identical CDR3 as well. This chain joins TRBV21-1 and TRBJ2-5; the table's D call of TRBD1 was not tested on the DNA. TRBV21-1 is termed a pseudogene. This CDR3 has 13 residues. The DNA for the CDR3 is TGTGCCAGCAGCACCAGGGGAAAAGAGACCCAGTACTTC. Amino acids: CASSTRGKETQYF.

The chain links TRBV7-2 to TRBJ2-2, with a weak D call TRBD2 (6 bases). Germline V gene sequence: CDR1 SGHTA, CDR2 FQGNSA. V dropped 5 bases and J dropped 5 bases, with 12 bases sitting between them. CDR3 length: 14 amino acids. Written as DNA, the CDR3 is TGTGCCAGCAGCGGAGGGCCCCGAACCGGGGAGCTGTTTTTT. Its translation is CASSGGPRTGELFF.

The chain combines TRBV6-5 with TRBJ1-2, with TRBD1 matching 8 bases. The germline V gene encodes CDR1 MNHEY and CDR2 SVGAGI. The CDR3 has 14 amino acids. J gave up 7 bases and V 2 bases, and 6 bases lay outside the gene matches. CDR3 bases: TGTGCCAGCAGTTACGGCCAGGGGGCGGGTGGCTACACCTTC. Protein: CASSYGQGAGGYTF.

The chain couples TRBV7-9 to TRBJ1-1; D remains ambiguous. V shed 1 base and J shed 0 bases, with 9 bases lying between them. Germline CDR1 is SEHNR and CDR2 is FQNEAQ (reference sequence). The length of the CDR3 is 15 residues. CDR3 bases: TGTGCCAGCAGCTTAGTTGGAGGGATGAACACTGAAGCTTTCTTT. Protein product: CASSLVGGMNTEAFF.

This clone was observed a few times. V is TRBV12-5 and J is TRBJ2-7; D is undetermined. V dropped 7 bases and J dropped 2 bases, with 15 bases sitting between them. The germline V gene encodes CDR1 LGHNT and CDR2 FRNRAP. There are 14 residues in the CDR3. Written as DNA, the CDR3 is TGTGCTAGTGCCTCCGGGCCTCCCCCCTACGAGCAGTACTTC. The encoded protein is CASASGPPPYEQYF.

The chain links TRBV28 to TRBJ2-5; the D is unclear. V lost 5 bases and J 5 bases, leaving 12 bases between the germline ends. The CDR3 contains 13 residues. Germline V gene data show CDR1 as MDHEN and CDR2 as SYDVKM. For the CDR3, the DNA is TGTGCCAGCAGTACGCAGGTGGGGGAGACCCAGTACTTC. Protein product: CASSTQVGETQYF.

V and J are TRBV27 and TRBJ2-3; the D gene is possibly TRBD1 (6 bases). Germline CDR1 and CDR2: MNHEY and SMNVEV (reference sequence). The CDR3 covers 17 residues. V dropped 0 bases and J dropped 7 bases, with 20 bases sitting between them. This CDR3 reads CASSLSWGLPNTYTQYF. The CDR3 DNA follows: TGTGCCAGCAGTTTATCCTGGGGGCTCCCCAACACTTATACGCAGTATTTT.

The chain uses TRBV11-2 and TRBJ2-1; D is perhaps TRBD2 (6 bases). Trimming took off 0 bases at V and 4 bases at J, with 19 bases between the two ends. Germline CDR1 is SGHAT and CDR2 is FQNNGV. The CDR3 runs 18 residues. The chain's CDR3 is CASSLDRMWGLRYNEQFF. The CDR3 DNA follows: TGTGCCAGCAGCTTAGATCGTATGTGGGGACTGCGGTACAATGAGCAGTTCTTC.

This clone was seen once. V and J are TRBV2 and TRBJ2-6; D call uncertain. The CDR3 is 15 residues long. CDR1 and CDR2 from the germline V gene are SNHLY and FYNNEI. V dropped 7 bases and J dropped 2 bases, with 12 bases sitting between them. CDR3 loop: CASTRWGTGANVLTF. In nucleotides, the CDR3 is TGTGCCAGCACGCGTTGGGGTACTGGGGCCAACGTCCTGACTTTC.

The chain recombines TRBV10-3 with TRBJ2-7; 10 positions match TRBD1. The germline V gene encodes CDR1 ENHRY and CDR2 SYGVKD. Germline trimming cut 3 bases from V and 2 bases from J; bases unmatched to any gene: 7. This CDR3 comprises 16 residues. For the CDR3, the DNA is TGTGCCATCAGTGACCCGCCGGGACAGGGGACCTACGAGCAGTACTTC. Its translation is CAISDPPGQGTYEQYF.

The CDR3 loop reads CASSPGTGSSNYGYTF. CDR3 DNA sequence: TGTGCCAGCTCACCAGGGACAGGATCCTCTAACTATGGCTACACCTTC. The chain combines TRBV18 with TRBJ1-2, with 8 bases that match TRBD1. Germline trimming cut 2 bases from V and 0 bases from J; bases unmatched to any gene: 5. The CDR3 runs 16 residues. CDR1 and CDR2 from the germline V gene are KGHSH and LQKENI.

The chain couples TRBV29-1 to TRBJ2-7; TRBD2 matches at 7 bases. The germline V gene encodes CDR1 SQVTM and CDR2 ANQGSEA. After removal of 0 bases from V and 4 bases from J, the junction contained 9 bases not matched to a gene. The CDR3 length is 15 residues. The CDR3 loop is CSVEDLRGGEYEQYF. CDR3 DNA sequence: TGCAGCGTTGAAGATCTACGGGGAGGGGAATACGAGCAGTACTTC.

The chain couples TRBV20-1 to TRBJ2-1; unclear D gene. The V and J ends lost 7 bases and 6 bases respectively, with 10 bases between them. Germline V gene sequence: CDR1 DFQATT, CDR2 SNEGSKA (reference sequence). CDR3 length: 11 amino acids. For the CDR3, the DNA is TGCAGTGTAATGATGGGCAATGAGCAGTTCTTC. Its translation: CSVMMGNEQFF.

This clone has only one observation. The rearrangement links TRBV7-3 to TRBJ2-3; TRBD2 agrees at 9 bases. CDR3 length equals 16 residues. Germline V CDR1 and CDR2: SGHTA, FQGTGA. Trimming cost V 4 bases and J 4 bases; bases outside gene matches: 9. DNA for the CDR3: TGTGCCAGCAGCTCGATTAGCGGGAGAAGGGCAGATACGCAGTATTTT. It encodes CASSSISGRRADTQYF. The full variable domain, with the rest looked up from reference TRBV7-3 and TRBJ2-3, is GAGVSQTPSNKVTEKGKYVELRCDPISGHTALYWYRQSLGQGPEFLIYFQGTGAADDSGLPNDRFFAVRPEGSVSTLKIQRTERGDSAVYLCASSSISGRRADTQYFGPGTRLTVL.